The 25 T cell receptor beta chains below were found in one sample sequenced in a study of blood T cell repertoires in COVID-19. Some clones are missing from TCRdb's copy, which holds only in-frame ones; the method was immunoSEQ multiplex PCR. The table lists approximately 150,000 clones, approximately 87% of them singletons. Sequenced sample: PBMCs or T cells enriched from blood (not recorded which). These receptors came from a man aged 55-75 years who had recovered from COVID-19.

The chain employs TRBV10-1 and TRBJ2-5; TRBD1 matches at 11 bases. With 7 bases clipped from V and 5 bases from J, the junction kept 6 bases outside the gene matches. Germline lookup yields CDR1 WNHNN and CDR2 SYGVQD (reference sequence). The CDR3 runs 14 residues. The CDR3 spells CASNLRDRGETQYF. CDR3 coding DNA: TGCGCCAGCAACCTCCGGGACAGGGGGGAGACCCAGTACTTC.

The rearrangement uses TRBV5-4 and TRBJ2-3, with 7 bases identical to TRBD1. Germline V CDR1 and CDR2: SGHNT, YYREEE (reference sequence). The CDR3 is 15 residues long. With V trimmed by 4 bases and J by 0 bases, 5 bases remained unmatched. The CDR3 DNA reads as TGTGCCAGCAGCACATACAGGGGTAGCACAGATACGCAGTATTTT. This gives the protein CASSTYRGSTDTQYF.

The V gene is TRBV28, the J gene TRBJ2-1, with 9 bases fitting TRBD2. The CDR3 length is 14 residues. Germline-derived CDR1 and CDR2 are MDHEN and SYDVKM. V trimming: 5 bases; J trimming: 5 bases; junction bases outside the gene matches: 4. DNA of the CDR3: TGTGCCAGCAGTCTAGCGGGATCCGACAATGAGCAGTTCTTC. Translated: CASSLAGSDNEQFF.

The chain is built from TRBV9 and TRBJ1-2; the match to TRBD1 covers 8 bases. The germline V gene encodes CDR1 SGDLS and CDR2 YYNGEE. This CDR3 comprises 13 residues. V was clipped by 2 bases and J by 5 bases; unmatched bases: 2. The CDR3 DNA follows: TGTGCCAGCAGCGTCGGACAGGGTTATGGCTACACCTTC. As protein: CASSVGQGYGYTF.

This clone has a single count. This sequence joins TRBV19 and TRBJ1-1; D not resolved. The ends were cut back, 1 base at V and 5 bases at J, with 8 bases in the middle. The CDR3 contains 13 residues. Germline CDR1 is LNHDA and CDR2 is SQIVND (reference sequence). CDR3 coding DNA: TGTGCCAGTAGTATAGGGAGCGCTACTGAAGCTTTCTTT. Protein sequence: CASSIGSATEAFF.

The genes are TRBV28 and TRBJ1-2; 7 bases are a match to TRBD1. V trimming: 4 bases; J trimming: 2 bases; junction bases outside the gene matches: 10. The CDR3 is made up of 16 amino acids. From germline, CDR1 is MDHEN and CDR2 SYDVKM. The CDR3 reads CASSSPRDSLNYGYTF. The CDR3, as DNA: TGTGCCAGCAGTTCTCCCCGGGACAGCCTAAACTATGGCTACACCTTC.

As regards this clone: The same CDR3 is also encoded by other DNA sequences in this sample. V usage is TRBV5-1 and J usage is TRBJ1-4, with D unclear. The length of the CDR3 is 15 residues. Trimming removed 0 bases from V and 0 bases from J, with 6 bases in between. Germline assignment: CDR1 SGHRS and CDR2 YFSETQ. For the CDR3, the DNA is TGCGCCAGCAGCTTGGCGTCTTCAACTAATGAAAAACTGTTTTTT. This encodes CASSLASSTNEKLFF. Using reference TRBV5-1 and TRBJ1-4 for the parts outside the CDR3, the full variable domain is KAGVTQTPRYLIKTRGQQVTLSCSPISGHRSVSWYQQTPGQGLQFLFEYFSETQRNKGNFPGRFSGRQFSNSRSEMNVSTLELGDSALYLCASSLASSTNEKLFFGSGTQLSVL.

The rearrangement links TRBV5-5 to TRBJ1-4, with D possibly TRBD1 on 6 matching bases. Between the trimmed V and J ends, which lost 3 bases and 2 bases, there was a span of 20 bases. The CDR3 has 18 amino acids. Per germline, CDR1 SGHKS and CDR2 YYEKEE (reference sequence). The CDR3 reads CASSSTPGQGTTNEKLFF. For the CDR3, the DNA is TGTGCCAGCAGCTCGACTCCGGGACAAGGCACGACTAATGAAAAACTGTTTTTT.

V usage is TRBV30 and J usage is TRBJ1-2; no firm D call. Deletions cut 0 bases from V and 7 bases from J, with 6 bases between. The CDR3 covers 11 residues. Germline CDR1 GTSNPN, CDR2 SVGIG (reference sequence). As DNA, the CDR3 is TGTGCCTGGAGTGTCGCAGGTGGCTACACCTTC. Translation: CAWSVAGGYTF.

The chain uses TRBV7-9 and TRBJ2-7; 8 bases agree with TRBD2. The germline V gene encodes CDR1 SEHNR and CDR2 FQNEAQ (reference sequence). CDR3 length equals 12 residues. The V and J ends lost 10 bases and 6 bases, in that order; junction bases with no gene match: 8. The CDR3 nucleotides are TGTGCCACCGGGAGGGACGGGGGCGAGCAGTACTTC. Translating it yields CATGRDGGEQYF.

The J gene is TRBJ2-3, the V gene TRBV24-1, with 10 positions matching TRBD1. The trim removed 3 bases at V and 4 bases at J, leaving 6 bases unmatched. From germline, CDR1 is KGHDR and CDR2 SFDVKD. The CDR3 loop spans 16 amino acids. The CDR3 DNA reads as TGTGCCACCAGTGATAAGGACAGGGGGTGGTCAGATACGCAGTATTTT. It yields the protein CATSDKDRGWSDTQYF.

This chain uses TRBV21-1 with TRBJ2-7; the table's D gene call, TRBD2, was not cross checked with the DNA. TRBV21-1 counts as a pseudogene. The CDR3 has 14 residues. The CDR3 is CASSKGGRGYEQYF. Written as DNA, the CDR3 is TGTGCCAGCAGCAAGGGCGGGAGAGGGTACGAGCAGTACTTC.

This rearrangement joins TRBV28 to TRBJ1-4; D unresolved. CDR3 length equals 14 residues. V lost 9 bases to trimming and J lost 0 bases, with 11 bases between them. Germline V gives CDR1 MDHEN, CDR2 SYDVKM. CDR3 residues: CASLEDATNEKLFF. The CDR3 DNA sequence: TGTGCCAGTCTTGAGGATGCAACTAATGAAAAACTGTTTTTT.

V is TRBV5-3 and J is TRBJ2-2, with D uncertain. TRBV5-3 is sorted into the ORF group, with uncertain function. The CDR3 runs to 15 residues. Trimming took 0 bases from V and 5 from J, leaving 11 bases between them. CDR3 bases: TGTGCCAGAAGCTTGGACAGCTGGTCGACCGGGGAGCTGTTTTTT. Its translation: CARSLDSWSTGELFF.

This chain joins TRBV21-1 and TRBJ1-1; the table names TRBD1, a call not compared with the DNA. TRBV21-1 is shown as a pseudogene. This CDR3 is 17 amino acids long. CDR3 loop: CASSKRSVDRGDTEAFF. CDR3 nucleotides: TGTGCCAGCAGCAAACGCTCCGTGGACAGGGGCGACACTGAAGCTTTCTTT.

V and J are TRBV18 and TRBJ2-5; D is perhaps TRBD2 (6 bases). CDR1 and CDR2 from the germline V gene are KGHSH and LQKENI. V lost 2 bases, J lost 5 bases, and 15 bases lay in between. The CDR3 consists of 15 residues. CDR3: CASSPTIGGQETQYF. The CDR3 region has the DNA TGTGCCAGCTCACCAACTATAGGAGGGCAGGAGACCCAGTACTTC.

The J gene is TRBJ1-1, the V gene TRBV28; D unclear. Trimming pared 6 bases from V and 4 bases from J, leaving 12 bases between. This CDR3 comprises 13 residues. Germline CDR1 and CDR2: MDHEN and SYDVKM. The CDR3 is CASRLGSGTEAFF. For the CDR3, the DNA is TGTGCCAGCAGGCTAGGGAGTGGCACTGAAGCTTTCTTT.

The V and J genes are TRBV5-4 and TRBJ2-1; TRBD2 matches at 10 bases. CDR1 SGHNT and CDR2 YYREEE come from the germline V gene (reference sequence). The CDR3 runs 12 residues. With V trimmed by 7 bases and J by 7 bases, 2 bases remained unmatched. Written as DNA, the CDR3 is TGTGCCAGCTCAGCGGGAGGGAATGAGCAGTTCTTC. It encodes CASSAGGNEQFF.

This clone was counted at least ten times. The gene calls are TRBV7-8 and TRBJ1-6; no reliable D call. Looked up from germline, CDR1 is SGHVS and CDR2 is FQNEAQ. This CDR3 has 12 residues. The V end was cut by 3 bases, the J end by 7 bases, with 4 bases between. The CDR3, as DNA: TGTGCCAGCAGCTTTGAGAATTCACCCCTCCACTTT. This translates into CASSFENSPLHF.

The chain joins TRBV28 to TRBJ2-7; D is unresolved. Trimming removed 11 bases from V and 9 bases from J, with 8 bases in between. Per the germline V gene, CDR1 is MDHEN and CDR2 is SYDVKM. CDR3 length: 8 residues. The CDR3 sequence is CAPSGQYF. The CDR3 nucleotides read TGTGCCCCCTCGGGGCAGTACTTC.

The chain has TRBV10-1 and TRBJ2-2, with 12 bases identical to TRBD2. The CDR3 is 16 amino acids. Germline CDR1 is WNHNN and CDR2 is SYGVQD (reference sequence). V shed 4 bases and J 6 bases; nucleotides not matched to a gene: 6. CDR3 loop: CASSGLAGERAGELFF. The CDR3 nucleotides read TGCGCCAGCAGTGGACTAGCGGGAGAGCGGGCCGGGGAGCTGTTTTTT.

The chain recombines TRBV7-3 with TRBJ1-1, with D possibly matching TRBD1 (5 bases). The CDR3 extends over 16 amino acids. The germline CDR1 and CDR2 sequences are SGHTA and FQGTGA. V gave up 1 base and J gave up 4 bases, with 16 bases separating them. The CDR3 DNA is TGTGCCAGCAGCTTAAAAGGACCTCGGGGGTTCACTGAAGCTTTCTTT. Protein product: CASSLKGPRGFTEAFF.

The chain joins TRBV7-6 to TRBJ2-4; TRBD2 aligns across 9 bases. Germline V gene lookup returns CDR1 SGHVS and CDR2 FNYEAQ. J gave up 9 bases and V 3 bases, and 9 bases lay outside the gene matches. The CDR3 covers 15 residues. DNA for the CDR3: TGTGCCAGCAGCTTTCTCGCGGTAGCGGGAGCCATTCAGTACTTC. It encodes CASSFLAVAGAIQYF.

The chain recombines TRBV19 with TRBJ2-1, with a tentative D call TRBD1 (5 bases). Germline-derived CDR1 and CDR2 are LNHDA and SQIVND (reference sequence). Trimming shortened V by 1 base and J by 8 bases, and 9 bases separated the two germline ends. The CDR3 has 13 residues. The CDR3 protein is CASSIGQTYEQFF. The CDR3 nucleotides read TGTGCCAGTAGTATAGGACAGACCTATGAGCAGTTCTTC. The full variable domain, with the rest looked up from reference TRBV19 and TRBJ2-1, is DGGITQSPKYLFRKEGQNVTLSCEQNLNHDAMYWYRQDPGQGLRLIYYSQIVNDFQKGDIAEGYSVSREKKESFPLTVTSAQKNPTAFYLCASSIGQTYEQFFGPGTRLTVL.

The V call is TRBV18, the J call TRBJ2-1; tentatively, D is TRBD1 (6 bases). Germline values: CDR1 KGHSH, CDR2 LQKENI. The CDR3 runs 14 residues. The V and J ends lost 7 bases and 4 bases respectively, with 14 bases between them. CDR3 in amino acids: CASCTGHLYNEQFF. As DNA, the CDR3 is TGTGCCAGCTGCACGGGACACCTTTACAATGAGCAGTTCTTC.